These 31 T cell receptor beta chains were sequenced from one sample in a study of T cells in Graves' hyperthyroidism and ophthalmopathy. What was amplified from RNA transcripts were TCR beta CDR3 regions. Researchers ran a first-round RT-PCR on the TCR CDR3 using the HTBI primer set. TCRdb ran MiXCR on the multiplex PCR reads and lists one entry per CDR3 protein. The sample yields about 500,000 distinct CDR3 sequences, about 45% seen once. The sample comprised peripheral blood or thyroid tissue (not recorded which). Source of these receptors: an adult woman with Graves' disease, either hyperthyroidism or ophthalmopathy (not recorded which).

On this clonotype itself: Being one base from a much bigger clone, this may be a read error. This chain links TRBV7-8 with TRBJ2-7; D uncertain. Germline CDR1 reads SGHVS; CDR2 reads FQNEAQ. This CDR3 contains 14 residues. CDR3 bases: TGTGCCAGCAGCTTAGGACTGGCCAACTACGAGCAGTGCTTC. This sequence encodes CASSLGLANYEQCF.

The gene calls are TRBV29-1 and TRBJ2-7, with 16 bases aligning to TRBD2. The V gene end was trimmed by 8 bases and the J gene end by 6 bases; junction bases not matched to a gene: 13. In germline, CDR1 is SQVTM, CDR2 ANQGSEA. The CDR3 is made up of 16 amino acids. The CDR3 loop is CSSRMGLAGGTVEQYF. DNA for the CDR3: TGCAGCTCCCGAATGGGACTAGCGGGAGGGACGGTCGAGCAGTACTTC.

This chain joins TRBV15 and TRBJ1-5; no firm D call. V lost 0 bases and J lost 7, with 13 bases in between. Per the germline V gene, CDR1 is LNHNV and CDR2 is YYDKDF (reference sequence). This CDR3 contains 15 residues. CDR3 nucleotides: TGTGCCACCAGCAGAGATCGGGAAAGAGCCCAGCCCCAGCATTTT. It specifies CATSRDRERAQPQHF.

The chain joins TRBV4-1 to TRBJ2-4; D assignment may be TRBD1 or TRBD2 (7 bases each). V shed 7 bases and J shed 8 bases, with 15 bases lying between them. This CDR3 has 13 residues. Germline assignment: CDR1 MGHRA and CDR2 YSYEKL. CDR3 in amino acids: CASTMTGRDIQYF. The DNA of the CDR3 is TGCGCCAGCACCATGACAGGGAGGGACATTCAGTACTTC.

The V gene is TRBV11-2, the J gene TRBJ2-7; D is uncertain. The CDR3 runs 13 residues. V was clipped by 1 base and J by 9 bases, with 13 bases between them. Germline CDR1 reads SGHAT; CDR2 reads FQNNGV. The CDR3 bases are TGTGCCAGCAGCTTAGGTGTGTTTGTCGGGCAGTACTTC. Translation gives CASSLGVFVGQYF.

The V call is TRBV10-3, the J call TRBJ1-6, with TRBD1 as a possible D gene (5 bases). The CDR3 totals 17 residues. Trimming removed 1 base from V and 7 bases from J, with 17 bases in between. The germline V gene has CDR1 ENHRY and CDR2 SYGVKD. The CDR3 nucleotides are TGTGCCATCAGTGAGTGGAAGGACGGGACGTACAATTCACCCCTCCACTTT. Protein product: CAISEWKDGTYNSPLHF.

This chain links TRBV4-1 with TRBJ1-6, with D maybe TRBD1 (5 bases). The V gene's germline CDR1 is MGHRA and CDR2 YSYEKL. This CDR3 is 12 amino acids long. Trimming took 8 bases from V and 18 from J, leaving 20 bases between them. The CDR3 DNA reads TGCGCCAGCGGCTTCGGGACGGTCTCCCCCCACTTT. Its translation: CASGFGTVSPHF.

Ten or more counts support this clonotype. CDR3 sequence (DNA): TGTGCCAGTAGGCTCGGGACAACCGTTTCATCACCCCTCCACTTT. Protein sequence: CASRLGTTVSSPLHF. The chain is built from TRBV19 and TRBJ1-6; D perhaps matches TRBD1 (6 bases). The CDR3 has 15 residues. Per germline, CDR1 LNHDA and CDR2 SQIVND (reference sequence). Deletions cut 6 bases from V and 10 bases from J, with 19 bases between.

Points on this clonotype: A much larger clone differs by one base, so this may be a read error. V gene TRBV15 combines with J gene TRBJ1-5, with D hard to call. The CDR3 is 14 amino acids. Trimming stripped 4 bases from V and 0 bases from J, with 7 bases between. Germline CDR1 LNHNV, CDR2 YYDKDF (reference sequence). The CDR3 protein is CATSKVSSNQPQHF. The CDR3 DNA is TGTGCCACCAGCAAGGTATCTAGCAATCAGCCCCAGCATTTT.

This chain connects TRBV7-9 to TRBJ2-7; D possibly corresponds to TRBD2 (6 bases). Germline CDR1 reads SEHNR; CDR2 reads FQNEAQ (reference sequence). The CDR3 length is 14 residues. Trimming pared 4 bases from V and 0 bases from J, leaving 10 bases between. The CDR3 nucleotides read TGTGCCAGCAGCTCATATAGCGGCTCCTACGAGCAGTACTTC. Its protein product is CASSSYSGSYEQYF. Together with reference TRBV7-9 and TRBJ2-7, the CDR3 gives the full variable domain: DTGVSQNPRHKITKRGQNVTFRCDPISEHNRLYWYRQTLGQGPEFLTYFQNEAQLEKSRLLSDRFSAERPKGSFSTLEIQRTEQGDSAMYLCASSSYSGSYEQYFGPGTRLTVT.

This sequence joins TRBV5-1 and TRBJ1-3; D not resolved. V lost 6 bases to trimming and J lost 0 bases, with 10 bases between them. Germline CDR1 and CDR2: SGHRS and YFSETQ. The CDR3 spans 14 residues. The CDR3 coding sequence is TGCGCCAGCACTGAACAGCCCTCTGGAAACACCATATATTTT. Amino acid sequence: CASTEQPSGNTIYF.

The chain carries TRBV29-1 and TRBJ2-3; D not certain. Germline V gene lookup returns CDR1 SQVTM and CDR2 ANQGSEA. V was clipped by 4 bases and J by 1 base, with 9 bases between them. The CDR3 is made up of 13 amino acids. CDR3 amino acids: CSVVLGGTDTQYF. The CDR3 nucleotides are TGCAGCGTTGTACTGGGCGGCACAGATACGCAGTATTTT.

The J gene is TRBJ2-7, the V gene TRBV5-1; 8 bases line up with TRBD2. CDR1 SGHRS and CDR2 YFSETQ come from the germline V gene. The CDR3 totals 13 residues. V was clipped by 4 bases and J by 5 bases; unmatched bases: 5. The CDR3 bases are TGCGCCAGCAGCCTCGGGACTAGTAACGAGCAGTACTTC. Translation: CASSLGTSNEQYF.

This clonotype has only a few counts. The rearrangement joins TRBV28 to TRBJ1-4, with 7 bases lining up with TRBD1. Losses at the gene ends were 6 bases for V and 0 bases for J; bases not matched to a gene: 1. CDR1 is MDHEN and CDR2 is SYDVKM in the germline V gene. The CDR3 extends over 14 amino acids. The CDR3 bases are TGTGCCAGCAGCCAGGGGGCAACTAATGAAAAACTGTTTTTT. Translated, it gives CASSQGATNEKLFF.

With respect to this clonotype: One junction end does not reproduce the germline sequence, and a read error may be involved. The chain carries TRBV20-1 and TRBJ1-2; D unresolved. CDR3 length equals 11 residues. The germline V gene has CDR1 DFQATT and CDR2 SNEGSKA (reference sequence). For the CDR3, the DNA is TGCAGTGCCCCCCTGGACTATGGCTATACCTTC. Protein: CSAPLDYGYTF.

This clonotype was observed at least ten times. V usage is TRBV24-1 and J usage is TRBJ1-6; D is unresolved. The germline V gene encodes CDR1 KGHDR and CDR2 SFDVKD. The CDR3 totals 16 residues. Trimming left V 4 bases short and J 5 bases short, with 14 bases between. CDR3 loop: CATSDSGEWNNSPLHF. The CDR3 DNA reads TGTGCCACCAGTGACTCGGGAGAATGGAATAATTCACCCCTCCACTTT.

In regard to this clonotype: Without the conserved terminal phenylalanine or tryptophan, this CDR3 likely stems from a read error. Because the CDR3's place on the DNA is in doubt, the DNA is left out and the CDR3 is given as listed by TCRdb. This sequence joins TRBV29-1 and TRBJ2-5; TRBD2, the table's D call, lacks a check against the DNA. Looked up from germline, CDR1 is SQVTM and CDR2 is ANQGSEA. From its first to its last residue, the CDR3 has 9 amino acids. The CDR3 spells CSAGEKRDV.

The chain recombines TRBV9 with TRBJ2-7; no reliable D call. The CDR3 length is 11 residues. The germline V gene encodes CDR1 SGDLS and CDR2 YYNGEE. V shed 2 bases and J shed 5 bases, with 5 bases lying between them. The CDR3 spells CASSVLDEQYF. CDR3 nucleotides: TGTGCCAGCAGCGTTTTGGACGAGCAGTACTTC.

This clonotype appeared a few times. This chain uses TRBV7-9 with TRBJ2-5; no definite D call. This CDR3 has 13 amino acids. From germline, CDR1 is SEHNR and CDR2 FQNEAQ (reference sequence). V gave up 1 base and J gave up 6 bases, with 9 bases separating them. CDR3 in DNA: TGTGCCAGCAGCTTAGTGGGCCGAAAGACCCAGTACTTC. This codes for CASSLVGRKTQYF.

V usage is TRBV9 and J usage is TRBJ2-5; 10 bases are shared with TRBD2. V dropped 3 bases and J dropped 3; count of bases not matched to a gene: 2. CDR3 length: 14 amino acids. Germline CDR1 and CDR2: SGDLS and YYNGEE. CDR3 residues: CASSGGLAEETQYF. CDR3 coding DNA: TGTGCCAGCAGCGGCGGACTAGCGGAAGAGACCCAGTACTTC.

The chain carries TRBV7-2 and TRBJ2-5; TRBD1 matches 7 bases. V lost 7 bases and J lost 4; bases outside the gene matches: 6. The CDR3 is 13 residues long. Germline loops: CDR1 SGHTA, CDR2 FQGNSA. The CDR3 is CASTGDRAETQYF. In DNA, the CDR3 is TGTGCCAGCACCGGCGACAGGGCAGAGACCCAGTACTTC.

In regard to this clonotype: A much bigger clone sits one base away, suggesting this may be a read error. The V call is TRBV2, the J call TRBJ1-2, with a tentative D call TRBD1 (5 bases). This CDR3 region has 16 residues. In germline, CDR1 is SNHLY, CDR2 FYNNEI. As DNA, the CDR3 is TGTGCCGGCAGCTCCGGGACCCAGTCAAGTAGCTATGGCTACACCTTC. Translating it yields CAGSSGTQSSSYGYTF.

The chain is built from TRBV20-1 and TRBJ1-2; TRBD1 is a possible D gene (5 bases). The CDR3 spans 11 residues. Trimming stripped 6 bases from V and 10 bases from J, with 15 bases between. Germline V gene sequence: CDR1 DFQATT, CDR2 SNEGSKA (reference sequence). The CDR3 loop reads CSAATGLAYTF. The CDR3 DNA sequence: TGCAGTGCCGCAACGGGACTAGCCTACACCTTC.

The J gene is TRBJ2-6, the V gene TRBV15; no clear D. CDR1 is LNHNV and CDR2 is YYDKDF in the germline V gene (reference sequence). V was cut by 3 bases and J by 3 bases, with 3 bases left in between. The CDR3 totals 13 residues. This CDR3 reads CATSSDGANVLTF. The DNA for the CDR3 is TGTGCCACCAGCAGCGATGGGGCCAACGTCCTGACTTTC.

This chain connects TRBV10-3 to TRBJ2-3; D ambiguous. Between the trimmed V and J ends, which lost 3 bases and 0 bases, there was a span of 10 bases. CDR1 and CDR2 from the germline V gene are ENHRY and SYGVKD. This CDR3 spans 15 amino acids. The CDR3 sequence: CAISEGGHSTDTQYF. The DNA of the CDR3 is TGTGCCATCAGTGAAGGTGGGCACAGCACAGATACGCAGTATTTT.

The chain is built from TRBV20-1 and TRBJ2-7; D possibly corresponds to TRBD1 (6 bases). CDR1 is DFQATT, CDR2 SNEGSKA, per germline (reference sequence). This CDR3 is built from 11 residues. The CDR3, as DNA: TGCAGCGTGGACAGTCCCTACGAGCAGTACTTC. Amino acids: CSVDSPYEQYF.

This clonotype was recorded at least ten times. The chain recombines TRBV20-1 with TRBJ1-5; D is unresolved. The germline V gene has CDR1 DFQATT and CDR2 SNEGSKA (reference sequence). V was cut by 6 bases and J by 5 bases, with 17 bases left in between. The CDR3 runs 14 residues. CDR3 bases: TGCAGTGCAACACCCGGACGGAACGATCAGCCCCAGCATTTT. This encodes CSATPGRNDQPQHF.

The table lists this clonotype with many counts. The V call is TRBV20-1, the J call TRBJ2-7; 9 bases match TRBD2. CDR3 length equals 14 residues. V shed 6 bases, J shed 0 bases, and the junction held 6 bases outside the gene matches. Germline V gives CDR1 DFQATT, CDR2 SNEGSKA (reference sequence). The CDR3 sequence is CSALAGLDSYEQYF. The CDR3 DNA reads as TGCAGTGCCCTAGCGGGATTAGACTCCTACGAGCAGTACTTC.

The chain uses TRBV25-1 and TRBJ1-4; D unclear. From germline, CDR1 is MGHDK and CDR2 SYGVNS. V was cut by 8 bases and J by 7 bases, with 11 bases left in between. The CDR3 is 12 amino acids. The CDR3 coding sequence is TGTGCCAGCCTATCCTCGCGTGAAAAACTGTTTTTT. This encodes CASLSSREKLFF.

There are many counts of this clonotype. In nucleotides, the CDR3 is TGTGCCAGCAGCGTAGGGGACAGGTTGAACACTGAAGCTTTCTTT. Residues: CASSVGDRLNTEAFF. This chain uses TRBV9 with TRBJ1-1, with 8 bases matching TRBD1. Germline lookup yields CDR1 SGDLS and CDR2 YYNGEE. The V segment lost 0 bases and the J segment 0 bases; nucleotides outside the gene matches: 1. This CDR3 spans 15 amino acids. Full variable domain (outside the CDR3, taken from reference TRBV9 and TRBJ1-1): DSGVTQTPKHLITATGQRVTLRCSPRSGDLSVYWYQQSLDQGLQFLIQYYNGEERAKGNILERFSAQQFPDLHSELNLSSLELGDSALYFCASSVGDRLNTEAFFGQGTRLTVV.

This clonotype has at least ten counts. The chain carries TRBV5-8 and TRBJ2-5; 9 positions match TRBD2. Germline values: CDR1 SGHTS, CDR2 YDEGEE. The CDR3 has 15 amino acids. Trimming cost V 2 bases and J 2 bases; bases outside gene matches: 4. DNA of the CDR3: TGTGCCAGCAGCTTCGAAGCGGGGGGACAAGAGACCCAGTACTTC. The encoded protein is CASSFEAGGQETQYF.